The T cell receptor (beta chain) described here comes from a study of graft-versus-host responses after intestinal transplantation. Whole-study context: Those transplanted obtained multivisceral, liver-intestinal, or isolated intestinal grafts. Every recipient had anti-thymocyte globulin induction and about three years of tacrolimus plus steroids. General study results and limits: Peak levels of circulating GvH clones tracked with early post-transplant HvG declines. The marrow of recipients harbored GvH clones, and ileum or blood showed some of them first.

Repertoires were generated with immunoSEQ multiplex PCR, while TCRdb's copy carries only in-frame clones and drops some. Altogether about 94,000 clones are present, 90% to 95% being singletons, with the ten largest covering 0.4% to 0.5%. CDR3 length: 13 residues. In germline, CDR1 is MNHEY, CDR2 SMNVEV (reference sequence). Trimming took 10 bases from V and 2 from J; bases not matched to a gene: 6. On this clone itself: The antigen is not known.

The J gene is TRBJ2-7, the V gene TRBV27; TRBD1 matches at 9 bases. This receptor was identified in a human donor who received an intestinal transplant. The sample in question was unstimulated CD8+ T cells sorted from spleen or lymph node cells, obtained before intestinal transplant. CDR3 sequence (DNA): TGTGCCACCTGGGACAGGGTGGCCTACGAGCAGTACTTC. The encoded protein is CATWDRVAYEQYF.